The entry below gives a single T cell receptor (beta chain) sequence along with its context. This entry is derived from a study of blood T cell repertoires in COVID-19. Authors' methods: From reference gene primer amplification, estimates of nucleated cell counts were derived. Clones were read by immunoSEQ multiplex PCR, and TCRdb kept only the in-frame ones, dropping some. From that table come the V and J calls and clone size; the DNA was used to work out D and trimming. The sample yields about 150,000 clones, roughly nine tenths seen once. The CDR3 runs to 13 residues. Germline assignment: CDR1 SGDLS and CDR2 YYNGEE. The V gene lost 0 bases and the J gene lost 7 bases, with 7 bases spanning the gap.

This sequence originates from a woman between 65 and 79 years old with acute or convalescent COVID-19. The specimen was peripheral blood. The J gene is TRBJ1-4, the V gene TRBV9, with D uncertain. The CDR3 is CASSVAGSEKLFF. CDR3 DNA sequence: TGTGCCAGCAGCGTAGCCGGGAGTGAAAAACTGTTTTTT.